A single T cell receptor (beta chain) is shown here with its context. Its antigen is not identified. The data stem from a study of lymphopenia after photon versus proton radiotherapy. Regarding the study as a whole: Oligoclonal CD8+ Temra expansion after nadir drove photon patients' diversity drop.

The method was immunoSEQ multiplex PCR; TCRdb's version includes in-frame clones alone and lacks a portion of them. The data contain around 150,000 clones, 80% to 90% of them singletons. With V trimmed by 5 bases and J by 7 bases, 5 bases remained unmatched. The CDR3 totals 14 residues. CDR1 is SEHNR, CDR2 FQNEAQ, per germline (reference sequence). Sequenced material: peripheral blood, taken from a patient treated with photon-based radiotherapy. This chain joins TRBV7-9 and TRBJ1-4; 9 nucleotides align to TRBD1. This sequence was found in a man over 45 with gastric cancer. The CDR3 DNA follows: TGTGCCAGCAGCCTATTGACAGGGGGTGAAAAACTGTTTTTT. It yields the protein CASSLLTGGEKLFF. Full variable domain (rest looked up from reference TRBV7-9 and TRBJ1-4): DTGVSQNPRHKITKRGQNVTFRCDPISEHNRLYWYRQTLGQGPEFLTYFQNEAQLEKSRLLSDRFSAERPKGSFSTLEIQRTEQGDSAMYLCASSLLTGGEKLFFGSGTQLSVL.